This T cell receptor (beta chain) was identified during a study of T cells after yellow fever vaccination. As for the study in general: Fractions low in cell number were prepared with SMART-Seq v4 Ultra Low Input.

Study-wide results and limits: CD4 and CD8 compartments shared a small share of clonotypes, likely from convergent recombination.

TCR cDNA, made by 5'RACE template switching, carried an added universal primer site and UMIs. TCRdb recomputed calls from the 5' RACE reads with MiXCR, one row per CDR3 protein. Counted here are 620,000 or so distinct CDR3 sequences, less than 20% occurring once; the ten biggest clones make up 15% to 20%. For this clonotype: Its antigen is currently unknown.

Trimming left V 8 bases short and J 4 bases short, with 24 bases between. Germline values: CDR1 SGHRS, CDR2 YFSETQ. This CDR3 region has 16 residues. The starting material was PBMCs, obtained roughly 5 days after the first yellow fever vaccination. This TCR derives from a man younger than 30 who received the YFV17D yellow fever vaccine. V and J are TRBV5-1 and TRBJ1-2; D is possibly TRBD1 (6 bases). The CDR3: CASRRVPGQPTYGYTF. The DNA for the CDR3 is TGCGCCAGTAGGCGAGTCCCGGGACAACCTACCTATGGCTACACCTTC.